A selection of T cell receptor beta chains follows, all from one sample in a study of post-analysis software for immune sequencing data. TCRdb passed the PCR reads through MiXCR, listing each CDR3 protein once. The table includes approximately 400,000 distinct CDR3 sequences, around 37% detected once. Material for sequencing was blood. These receptors all stem from a girl aged 10-17 years with multiple sclerosis. Each CDR3 is given with its conserved first and last residue. The D gene is left open where the match is weak. Rows give clone size only sometimes, using once, few, many, or a class for an expanded clone.

D,J,V,size,DNA,CDR3
-,TRBJ2-2,TRBV4-1,-,TGCGCCAGCAGCCTACACCCGAACACCGGGGAGCTGTTTTTT,CASSLHPNTGELFF
-,TRBJ2-7,TRBV5-1,few,TGCGCCAGCAGCTTGGGGGAGATAGCCTCCGGTGTCGGGGAGCAGTACTTC,CASSLGEIASGVGEQYF
-,TRBJ1-2,TRBV20-1,-,TGCAGTGCTAGAGAGTACAGCTTCGGCTACACCTTC,CSAREYSFGYTF
-,TRBJ1-1,TRBV19,-,TGTGCCAGTAGTAAACGGACAGCCCAGAACACTGAAGCTTTCTTT,CASSKRTAQNTEAFF
TRBD2,TRBJ2-3,TRBV4-1,many,TGCGCCAGCAGCCGTAGCGGGGAAATGGGAGATACGCAGTATTTT,CASSRSGEMGDTQYF
-,TRBJ2-3,TRBV6-5,few,TGTGCCAGCGGATTCACAGATACGCAGTATTTT,CASGFTDTQYF
-,TRBJ1-1,TRBV6-2/TRBV6-3,-,TGTGCCAGCAGTTACTGGGGGCCTCTTTACACTGAAGCTTTCTTT,CASSYWGPLYTEAFF
-,TRBJ1-5,TRBV5-1,few,TGCGCCAGCAGCTTTAATCAGCCCCAGCATTTT,CASSFNQPQHF
-,TRBJ2-5,TRBV4-1,-,TGCGCCAGCAGCCAAAGGGTATTGGGCCAAGAGACCCAGTACTTC,CASSQRVLGQETQYF
TRBD2,TRBJ2-7,TRBV12-3/TRBV12-4,few,TGTGCCAGCAGTTTAAGGGCGGGACTAGCGGAACCCTACGAGCAGTACTTC,CASSLRAGLAEPYEQYF
-,TRBJ2-2,TRBV4-3,once,TGCGCCAGCAGCCAAGAACCGTACACCGGGGAGCTGTTTTTT,CASSQEPYTGELFF
TRBD1,TRBJ2-1,TRBV12-5,-,TGTGCTAGTGGTTTGGTACTTTTACCGGGACAGGAGGGCGATGAGCAGTTCTTC,CASGLVLLPGQEGDEQFF
-,TRBJ2-5,TRBV5-1,few,TGCGCCAGCAGCTTGATCACAGGGACGTTTCAAGAGACCCAGTACTTC,CASSLITGTFQETQYF
-,TRBJ2-7,TRBV7-2,-,TGTGCCAGCAGCTTACGGAGGCTCGCCGAGCAGTACTTC,CASSLRRLAEQYF
TRBD1,TRBJ2-1,TRBV28,-,TGTGCCAGCAGTTTTGGGGGGACAGGGAAGAATGAGCAGTTCTTC,CASSFGGTGKNEQFF
TRBD2,TRBJ2-7,TRBV9,-,TGTGCCAGCAGCGCGGGAGGACGGAGGTCCTACGAGCAGTACTTC,CASSAGGRRSYEQYF
-,TRBJ1-4,TRBV5-1,-,TGCGCCAGCAGCGGGGACGGACAAAATGAAAAACTGTTTTTT,CASSGDGQNEKLFF
TRBD1,TRBJ1-1,TRBV13,-,TGTGCCAGCAGTGACCCCGACAGGGTGAACACTGAAGCTTTCTTT,CASSDPDRVNTEAFF
-,TRBJ2-3,TRBV20-1,-,TGCGGTGCGGTTTTAGGGGGGCACACAGATACGCAGTATTTT,CGAVLGGHTDTQYF
-,TRBJ2-7,TRBV5-6,-,TGTGCCAGCAGCACGGGACTCGACTACGAGCAGTACTTC,CASSTGLDYEQYF
TRBD2,TRBJ2-1,TRBV7-8,few,TGTGCCAGCAGCTTAGCGCCCTGGACTAGCGGGGGGGCTGGGGACAATGAGCAGTTCTTC,CASSLAPWTSGGAGDNEQFF
-,TRBJ2-5,TRBV7-6,few,TGTGCCAGCAGCTTAGGTTTTCACTTACAGGGAGGAGAGACCCAGTACTTC,CASSLGFHLQGGETQYF
-,TRBJ2-2,TRBV5-1,once,TGCGCCTGGGAGTATCGGACAGCCAAACCCAACACCGGGGAGCTGTTTTTT,CAWEYRTAKPNTGELFF
-,TRBJ2-1,TRBV9,-,TGTGCCAGCAGCGTAGAGGGCGGAAATGAGCAGTTCTTC,CASSVEGGNEQFF
TRBD1,TRBJ2-7,TRBV20-1,-,TGCAGTGCTCTCTGGACAGGGGGGGCCTACGAGCAGTACTTC,CSALWTGGAYEQYF
-,TRBJ1-1,TRBV27,-,TGTGCCAGCAGTACGCGGGACGGGAGGAACACTGAAGCTTTCTTT,CASSTRDGRNTEAFF
TRBD1,TRBJ2-7,TRBV5-1,few,TGCGCCAGCAGCTTGGCCGGGGACAGGGGCTACGAGCAGTACTTC,CASSLAGDRGYEQYF
-,TRBJ2-7,TRBV20-1,-,TGCAGTGCTTCAGGGGACCTCTACGAGCAGTACTTC,CSASGDLYEQYF
-,TRBJ1-1,TRBV6-5,-,TGTGCCAGCAGTTCTTCCACTGAAGCTTTCTTT,CASSSSTEAFF
-,TRBJ1-1,TRBV4-3,few,TGCGCCAGCAGCCAAGGGTCCCTCGACACTGAAGCTTTCTTT,CASSQGSLDTEAFF
TRBD2,TRBJ2-7,TRBV15,few,TGTGCCACCAGCTCTTCCCGGGGGGGAGGTTACGAGCAGTACTTC,CATSSSRGGGYEQYF
-,TRBJ2-3,TRBV20-1,-,TGCAGTGCTAGAACGACTCTCACAGATACGCAGTATTTT,CSARTTLTDTQYF
-,TRBJ1-1,TRBV15,-,TGTGCCACCGCGACAAGTGGGGGGATCGAGTCGAACACTGAAGTTTTCTTT,CATATSGGIESNTEVFF
TRBD1,TRBJ1-6,TRBV6-5,-,TGTGCCAGCACGAGACAGGGGATGTCACCCCTCCACTTT,CASTRQGMSPLHF
TRBD1,TRBJ1-2,TRBV20-1,many,TGCAGTGCTTGGCCCGCATCCGGGACAGGGGGCGATGGCTACACCTTC,CSAWPASGTGGDGYTF
-,TRBJ2-1,TRBV5-1,-,TGCGCCAGCAGCCTTGGAACGGGGCATGAGCAGTTCTTC,CASSLGTGHEQFF
TRBD2,TRBJ2-1,TRBV7-6,-,TGTGCCAGCAGCCCCGGGACTAGCGGGGACACCTACAATGAGCAGTTCTTC,CASSPGTSGDTYNEQFF
-,TRBJ2-5,TRBV12-3/TRBV12-4,-,TGTGCCAGCAGTTTCCCGGGGATAGGGACAACAGCGCAAGAGACCCAGTACTTC,CASSFPGIGTTAQETQYF
-,TRBJ1-5,TRBV18,few,TGTGCCAGCTCACCAAGCAAGTTAGGTCAACATAGCAATCAGCCCCAGCATTTT,CASSPSKLGQHSNQPQHF
TRBD1,TRBJ2-5,TRBV6-5,-,TGTGCCAGCAGTTACTCTGGACAGGTCTACGAGCGGTACTTC,CASSYSGQVYERYF
-,TRBJ2-7,TRBV20-1,few,TGCAGTGCTAGAGTTCGATACACCGGGACACACGTCCTGGGGGAGCAGTACTTC,CSARVRYTGTHVLGEQYF
TRBD2,TRBJ2-1,TRBV4-2,few,TGTGCCAGCAGCCAAGAACGGGGGGGGTACAATGAGCAGTTCTTC,CASSQERGGYNEQFF
-,TRBJ2-5,TRBV20-1,few,TGCAGTGTTCGGACATCTCAAGAGACCCAGTACTTC,CSVRTSQETQYF
-,TRBJ2-3,TRBV5-1,-,TGCGCCAGCAGCTTGTCAGGGGCCAGCACAGATACGCAGTATTTT,CASSLSGASTDTQYF
-,TRBJ2-3,TRBV10-2,-,TGCGCCAGCCGAATCAGGGGACACAAAAATTTAGATACGCAGTATTTT,CASRIRGHKNLDTQYF
TRBD1,TRBJ1-4,TRBV20-1,-,TGCAGTGCTAGGGGGACAGGGGGAATAGCAACTAATGAAAAACTGTTTTTT,CSARGTGGIATNEKLFF
-,TRBJ1-2,TRBV7-9,-,TGTGCCAGCAGCACTTACACCGCTAACTATGGCTACACCTTC,CASSTYTANYGYTF